The T cell receptor (beta chain) described here comes from a study of cytomegalovirus exposure and HLA in healthy donors. Overall study context: Tens of millions of unique TCRs, all from HLA-typed donors, were included in an early release of the data. Of all 400 or so donors who were genotyped, 75% to 85% belonged to the Caucasian-associated ancestry cluster.

13 Jbeta primers and 60 Vbeta primers were used for the PCR. Here immunoSEQ multiplex PCR was the method, and the copy in TCRdb shows in-frame clones only, minus some. The data show around 67,000 clones, around 89% seen once. Notes on the study in general: More than 150 TCR beta chains were listed as cytomegalovirus-associated. While the bulk of TCR sequences proved rare, some public TCRs turned up in many donors.

Note on this clone: Its target is unknown.

Germline CDR1 MNHNY, CDR2 SVGAGI (reference sequence). V trimming: 0 bases; J trimming: 5 bases; junction bases outside the gene matches: 7. The CDR3 totals 16 residues. The gene calls are TRBV6-6 and TRBJ2-7; 10 nucleotides line up with TRBD2. This TCR came from a woman aged 25 to 45 in good health and CMV-seropositive. Input material: PBMCs. The CDR3 reads CASSYSQRLAGDEQYF. The CDR3 nucleotides are TGTGCCAGCAGTTACTCCCAGAGACTAGCGGGTGACGAGCAGTACTTC.